Listed below are T cell receptor beta chains from one sample, sequenced in a study of blood T cell repertoires in COVID-19. Sequencing was performed with immunoSEQ multiplex PCR; in TCRdb, only in-frame clones are kept and a portion is missing. The table has about 150,000 clones, roughly 84% seen once. Sequencing was performed on PBMCs or T cells enriched from blood (not recorded which). The receptors come from a woman aged 45 to 65 who had been exposed to COVID-19. The CDR3 runs from the conserved cysteine through the conserved F or W. The D gene is left open where the match is weak. Only part of the rows carry a size: once, few, many, or a class if the clone is expanded.

V: TRBV4-1; size: -; D: -; CDR3: CASSQVGGATEAFF
V: TRBV6-2/TRBV6-3; size: -; D: TRBD1; CDR3: CASSYGTGSYSNQPQHF
V: TRBV20-1; size: -; D: -; CDR3: CSASRSNTIYF
V: TRBV7-8; size: few; D: -; CDR3: CASSFTGIRQPQHF
V: TRBV5-1; size: -; D: -; CDR3: CASSLGGGRETQYF
V: TRBV5-4; size: once; D: -; CDR3: CASSLMTVNSPLHF
V: TRBV24-1; size: once; D: TRBD2; CDR3: CATSDPGLAGGTDTQYF
V: TRBV6-1; size: -; D: TRBD1; CDR3: CASSASSGTGTFFGEAFF
V: TRBV19; size: -; D: -; CDR3: CASSNSGVSPYEQYF
V: TRBV18; size: -; D: -; CDR3: CASSPIQGPGNTIYF
V: TRBV29-1; size: -; D: -; CDR3: CSVAPGRETDTQYF
V: TRBV18; size: medium-sized; D: -; CDR3: CASSPLPGGYEQYF
V: TRBV7-2; size: -; D: -; CDR3: CASSLNTNYGYTF
V: TRBV4-3; size: -; D: -; CDR3: CASSQGLGSGELFF
V: TRBV3-1/TRBV3-2; size: -; D: -; CDR3: CASSQGHDSNQPQHF
V: TRBV6-1; size: -; D: TRBD1; CDR3: CASSASRTGVVHGYTF
V: TRBV4-1; size: -; D: -; CDR3: CASSLGGGDYGYTF